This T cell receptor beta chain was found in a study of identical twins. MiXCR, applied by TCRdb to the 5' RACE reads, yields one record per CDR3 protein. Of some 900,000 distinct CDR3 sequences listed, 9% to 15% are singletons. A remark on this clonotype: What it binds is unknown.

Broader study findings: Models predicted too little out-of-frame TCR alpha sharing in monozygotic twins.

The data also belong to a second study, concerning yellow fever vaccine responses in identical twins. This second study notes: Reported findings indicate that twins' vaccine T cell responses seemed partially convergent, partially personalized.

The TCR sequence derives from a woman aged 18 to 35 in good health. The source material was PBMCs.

CDR3 loop: CASSVVGGVTGELFF. The CDR3 DNA is TGTGCCAGCAGCGTAGTGGGGGGCGTCACCGGGGAGCTGTTTTTT. This chain joins TRBV9 and TRBJ2-2; D may match TRBD1 or TRBD2 (6 bases each). There are 15 residues in the CDR3. The V and J ends lost 0 bases and 4 bases respectively, with 10 bases between them. CDR1 SGDLS and CDR2 YYNGEE come from the germline V gene.